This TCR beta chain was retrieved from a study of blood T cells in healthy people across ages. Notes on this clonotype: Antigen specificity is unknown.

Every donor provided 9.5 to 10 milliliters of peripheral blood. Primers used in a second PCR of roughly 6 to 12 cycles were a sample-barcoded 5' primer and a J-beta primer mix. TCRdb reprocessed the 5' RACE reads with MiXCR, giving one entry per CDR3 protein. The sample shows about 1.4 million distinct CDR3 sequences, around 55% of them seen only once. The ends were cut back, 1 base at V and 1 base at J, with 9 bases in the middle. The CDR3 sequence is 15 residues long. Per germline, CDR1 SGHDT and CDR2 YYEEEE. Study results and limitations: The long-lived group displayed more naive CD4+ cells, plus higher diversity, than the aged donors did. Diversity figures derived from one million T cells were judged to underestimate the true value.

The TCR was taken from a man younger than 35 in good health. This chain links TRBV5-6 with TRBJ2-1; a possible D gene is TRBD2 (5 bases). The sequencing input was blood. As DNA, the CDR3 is TGTGCCAGCAGCTTGCGTCGGGGTTCCTACAATGAGCAGTTCTTC. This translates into CASSLRRGSYNEQFF.